The 26 T cell receptor beta chains below come from one sample, sequenced in a study of blood T cell repertoires in COVID-19. This table comes from immunoSEQ multiplex PCR, and its TCRdb copy is limited to in-frame clones, with some not included. Counted here are 300,000 to 350,000 clones, about 88% occurring once; the ten biggest clones make up more than 5.5%. The specimen was peripheral blood. The receptors shown here come from a woman in her seventies with COVID-19, enrolled during active disease.

The chain employs TRBV19 and TRBJ2-1; 8 bases match TRBD2. The length of the CDR3 is 15 residues. Germline CDR1 LNHDA, CDR2 SQIVND (reference sequence). With V trimmed by 3 bases and J by 1 base, 2 bases remained unmatched. For the CDR3, the DNA is TGTGCCAGTAGTATCGGGAGGGGATCCTACAATGAGCAGTTCTTC. As protein: CASSIGRGSYNEQFF.

V usage is TRBV21-1 and J usage is TRBJ2-2; the table's D call, TRBD2, has no DNA check behind it. TRBV21-1 is a documented pseudogene. This CDR3 comprises 20 residues. The CDR3 here is CASSKVQASGDIELTGELFF. The CDR3 DNA reads as TGTGCCAGCAGCAAAGTTCAGGCTAGCGGGGACATCGAACTTACCGGGGAGCTGTTTTTT.

This rearrangement joins TRBV4-1 to TRBJ2-7; the D gene is possibly TRBD1 (6 bases). The CDR3 runs 14 residues. Germline-derived CDR1 and CDR2 are MGHRA and YSYEKL. The ends were cut back, 0 bases at V and 6 bases at J, with 12 bases in the middle. The CDR3 is CASSQDRGSFEQYF. The DNA of the CDR3 is TGCGCCAGCAGCCAAGACAGGGGCTCATTCGAGCAGTACTTC.

The rearrangement uses TRBV7-3 and TRBJ1-2, with TRBD1 matching over 10 bases. The J segment lost 6 bases and the V segment lost 4 bases, leaving 2 bases of the junction unmatched. This CDR3 spans 13 amino acids. Germline loops: CDR1 SGHTA, CDR2 FQGTGA. In DNA, the CDR3 is TGTGCCAGCAGCTCCGGGACAGGGGATGGCTACACCTTC. This gives the protein CASSSGTGDGYTF.

V gene TRBV6-4 combines with J gene TRBJ1-5; TRBD1 agrees at 9 bases. This CDR3 spans 17 amino acids. In germline, CDR1 is MRHNA, CDR2 SNTAGT. V shed 8 bases, J shed 5 bases, and the junction held 16 bases outside the gene matches. CDR3 in DNA: TGTGCCAGCGTACGGGACAGGGTCCCTCTGCGTGATCAGCCCCAGCATTTT. Its translation is CASVRDRVPLRDQPQHF.

J is TRBJ1-1 and V is TRBV12-3 or TRBV12-4; D is unclear. Trimming stripped 7 bases from V and 7 bases from J, with 13 bases between. The length of the CDR3 is 12 residues. The CDR3, as DNA: TGTGCCAGCATAGCCCAAAAAGGTGAAGCTTTCTTT. This codes for CASIAQKGEAFF.

V is TRBV27 and J is TRBJ2-7; 10 bases match TRBD2. Unmatched junction bases numbered 3, after V lost 4 bases and J lost 0 bases. CDR1 is MNHEY and CDR2 is SMNVEV in the germline V gene (reference sequence). The CDR3 length is 15 residues. This chain's CDR3 is CASSYSGGTSYEQYF. The CDR3 nucleotides read TGTGCCAGCAGTTATAGCGGGGGGACCTCCTACGAGCAGTACTTC.

The chain combines TRBV11-2 with TRBJ2-1, with 13 positions matching TRBD2. Germline CDR1 reads SGHAT; CDR2 reads FQNNGV. The junction had 9 bases not matched to a gene; V was cut back by 4 bases and J by 3 bases. The CDR3 sequence is 18 residues long. The CDR3 loop reads CASSSRGLAGFNYNEQFF. The CDR3 nucleotides read TGTGCCAGCAGCTCCAGGGGACTAGCGGGGTTTAACTACAATGAGCAGTTCTTC.

The chain links TRBV5-1 to TRBJ1-3, with TRBD1 matching 9 bases. This CDR3 contains 17 residues. The germline gives CDR1 SGHRS, CDR2 YFSETQ. Losses at the gene ends were 7 bases for V and 1 base for J; bases not matched to a gene: 12. The CDR3 sequence: CASRPGTGTGSGNTIYF. The DNA for the CDR3 is TGCGCCAGCCGCCCAGGGACCGGGACAGGGTCTGGAAACACCATATATTTT.

This chain links TRBV7-6 with TRBJ2-2; 9 nucleotides match TRBD2. The CDR3 sequence is 16 residues long. J lost 6 bases, V lost 1 base, and 6 bases had no gene match. The germline V gene encodes CDR1 SGHVS and CDR2 FNYEAQ. The CDR3 loop reads CASSLEVAGVPGELFF. DNA of the CDR3: TGTGCCAGCAGCTTAGAAGTAGCGGGGGTTCCCGGGGAGCTGTTTTTT.

Regarding this clone: This sample also contains other DNA sequences that code for the same CDR3. The rearrangement uses TRBV12-3 or TRBV12-4 and TRBJ1-1; D perhaps matches TRBD1 (5 bases). V was trimmed by 1 base and J by 2 bases, leaving 5 bases between them. This CDR3 has 13 residues. The CDR3 DNA sequence: TGTGCCAGCAGTTTAGGGGGCAACACTGAAGCTTTCTTT. This encodes CASSLGGNTEAFF.

The chain couples TRBV6-2 or TRBV6-3 to TRBJ1-1; perhaps TRBD1 as D (5 bases). V was cut by 3 bases and J by 5 bases, with 13 bases left in between. Germline-derived CDR1 and CDR2 are MNHEY and SVGEGT. The CDR3 runs to 14 residues. CDR3 residues: CASSYIGGGTEAFF. The CDR3 DNA follows: TGTGCCAGCAGTTATATCGGGGGTGGGACTGAAGCTTTCTTT.

This clone was counted once. Other DNA sequences from this sample encode an identical CDR3 as well. The CDR3 nucleotides are TGTGCCACCAGTGGAGGAGGGAACTATGGCTACACCTTC. It specifies CATSGGGNYGYTF. This chain links TRBV24-1 with TRBJ1-2; no firm D call. The CDR3 is 13 amino acids. Germline CDR1 reads KGHDR; CDR2 reads SFDVKD. With 5 bases removed from V and 2 bases from J, the gap between germline ends came to 8 bases.

J is TRBJ2-1 and V is TRBV24-1; D gene ambiguous. Germline-derived CDR1 and CDR2 are KGHDR and SFDVKD. The CDR3 has 12 residues. The V and J ends lost 3 bases and 10 bases respectively, with 9 bases between them. CDR3 amino acids: CATSDISREQFF. Here the CDR3 DNA reads TGTGCCACCAGTGATATAAGCCGGGAGCAGTTCTTC.

The gene calls are TRBV7-9 and TRBJ1-4, with 8 nucleotides matching TRBD1. V was clipped by 3 bases and J by 5 bases; unmatched bases: 5. The CDR3 extends over 15 amino acids. Germline CDR1 reads SEHNR; CDR2 reads FQNEAQ (reference sequence). The chain's CDR3 is CASSFGQGLNEKLFF. The CDR3 bases are TGTGCCAGCAGCTTCGGACAGGGACTAAATGAAAAACTGTTTTTT.

This chain connects TRBV10-3 to TRBJ1-1; D gene unclear. The V gene's germline CDR1 is ENHRY and CDR2 SYGVKD. V was trimmed by 7 bases and J by 4 bases, leaving 19 bases between them. CDR3 length equals 15 residues. The CDR3 DNA follows: TGTGCCATCAACGAGGGCATGGGAGGCGGCACTGAAGCTTTCTTT. This sequence encodes CAINEGMGGGTEAFF.

The gene calls are TRBV3-1 (or the pseudogene TRBV3-2) and TRBJ1-2, with TRBD1 as a possible D gene (5 bases). From germline, CDR1 is LGHDT and CDR2 YNNKEL (reference sequence). CDR3 length: 12 amino acids. V was cut by 8 bases and J by 8 bases, with 15 bases left in between. This CDR3 reads CASSAAQGGYTF. The CDR3, as DNA: TGTGCCAGCTCGGCTGCTCAGGGCGGCTACACCTTC.

The chain employs TRBV19 and TRBJ2-1; D gene unclear. The CDR3 runs to 17 residues. The germline CDR1 and CDR2 sequences are LNHDA and SQIVND (reference sequence). Trimming removed 2 bases from V and 0 bases from J, with 14 bases in between. The CDR3 bases are TGTGCCAGTAGTATAACGGTTTCCTTTAGCTCCTACAATGAGCAGTTCTTC. Translation: CASSITVSFSSYNEQFF.

This sequence joins TRBV30 and TRBJ1-3; perhaps TRBD1 as D (5 bases). With 3 bases removed from V and 0 bases from J, the gap between germline ends came to 15 bases. The CDR3 is made up of 16 amino acids. CDR1 is GTSNPN and CDR2 is SVGIG in the germline V gene (reference sequence). CDR3 in amino acids: CAWSPARASSGNTIYF. CDR3 DNA sequence: TGTGCCTGGAGCCCGGCCAGGGCGAGCTCTGGAAACACCATATATTTT.

The chain employs TRBV2 and TRBJ1-4, with 7 positions matching TRBD1. Germline V gene sequence: CDR1 SNHLY, CDR2 FYNNEI. Germline trimming cut 4 bases from V and 5 bases from J; bases unmatched to any gene: 10. The CDR3 totals 16 residues. The CDR3 bases are TGTGCCAGCAGTGGGGCAGGGGGTACCCCAAATGAAAAACTGTTTTTT. This sequence encodes CASSGAGGTPNEKLFF.

V and J are TRBV21-1 and TRBJ2-7; TRBD2, the table's D call, was not compared with the DNA. TRBV21-1 is listed as a pseudogene. CDR3 size: 17 residues. CDR3 region: CASSLPPPGDSSYEQYF. The DNA for the CDR3 is TGTGCCAGCAGCCTCCCCCCTCCCGGGGATAGCTCCTACGAGCAGTACTTC.

There are a few counts of this clone. The chain couples TRBV27 to TRBJ1-5; possible D gene TRBD1, 6 bases. The CDR3 loop spans 14 amino acids. In germline, CDR1 is MNHEY, CDR2 SMNVEV (reference sequence). V lost 5 bases, J lost 5 bases, and 13 bases lay in between. CDR3 residues: CASSAYRDDQPQHF. Written as DNA, the CDR3 is TGTGCCAGCAGTGCATACAGGGATGATCAGCCCCAGCATTTT.

The V gene is TRBV19, the J gene TRBJ2-3; 12 bases map to TRBD2. Trimming took 7 bases from V and 0 from J; bases not matched to a gene: 2. This CDR3 spans 15 amino acids. Germline V gene data show CDR1 as LNHDA and CDR2 as SQIVND (reference sequence). The CDR3 sequence is CASTGLAGSTDTQYF. CDR3 in DNA: TGTGCCAGTACCGGACTAGCGGGGAGCACAGATACGCAGTATTTT.

In its sample, this clone was seen many times. This chain connects TRBV19 to TRBJ1-5, with TRBD1 matching over 8 bases. This CDR3 spans 17 amino acids. The trim removed 10 bases at V and 1 base at J, leaving 15 bases unmatched. Germline V gene sequence: CDR1 LNHDA, CDR2 SQIVND (reference sequence). The CDR3 sequence: CATIQAGGLGSNQPQHF. The CDR3 DNA sequence: TGTGCCACCATTCAGGCAGGGGGCCTCGGGAGCAATCAGCCCCAGCATTTT.

V and J are TRBV24-1 and TRBJ1-2; D not certain. With 2 bases removed from V and 8 bases from J, the gap between germline ends came to 5 bases. The germline gives CDR1 KGHDR, CDR2 SFDVKD. CDR3 length equals 11 residues. The CDR3 loop reads CATSDSVGYTF. CDR3 bases: TGTGCCACCAGTGATTCGGTGGGCTACACCTTC.

The genes are TRBV18 and TRBJ1-3; D might be TRBD1 (6 bases). CDR1 and CDR2 from the germline V gene are KGHSH and LQKENI. The CDR3 is made up of 16 amino acids. V was trimmed by 5 bases and J by 2 bases, leaving 16 bases between them. CDR3 residues: CASSALLQGPGNTIYF. The CDR3 DNA sequence: TGTGCCAGCTCAGCGCTTCTACAGGGTCCTGGAAACACCATATATTTT.